This T cell receptor beta chain emerged from a study of T cell changes during pregnancy in multiple sclerosis. TCRdb's table, derived via immunoSEQ multiplex PCR, lists solely in-frame clones and lacks some. The repertoire holds more than 10,000 clones, with approximately 88% as singletons. The CDR3 length is 17 residues. Germline V gene sequence: CDR1 SGHDT, CDR2 YYEEEE. The ends lost 3 bases at V and 0 bases at J; junction bases unmatched: 5. This specimen consisted of CD8+ T cells from peripheral blood mononuclear cells, obtained in the second trimester of pregnancy. The rearrangement joins TRBV5-6 to TRBJ2-1; TRBD2 matches 11 bases. This TCR was sampled from a female donor in good health, enrolled as a control in a pregnancy study. CDR3 DNA: TGTGCCAGCAGCTCGATAGCGGGGGGGAGCTCCTACAATGAGCAGTTCTTC. This translates into CASSSIAGGSSYNEQFF.